A selection of T cell receptor beta chains follows, all from one sample in a study of T cells in Graves' hyperthyroidism and ophthalmopathy. TCRdb ran MiXCR on the multiplex PCR reads and lists one entry per CDR3 protein. The data show about 510,000 distinct CDR3 sequences, about 15% seen once. Sequences were obtained from blood. Receptors originate from a woman in her thirties or forties with Graves' hyperthyroidism. Each CDR3 is given with its conserved first and last residue. D genes are given only for firm matches. Size is omitted from some rows. Given values are once, few, many or a class for expanded clones.

V: TRBV5-1
D: NA
size: many
J: TRBJ2-2
DNA: TGCGCCAGCAGCTGGGGATCCGAACGCGGGGAGCTGTTTTTT
CDR3: CASSWGSERGELFF

V: TRBV3-1
D: TRBD1
size: many
J: TRBJ2-1
DNA: TGTGCCAGCAGCCAAGACATCTCGGGACAGCTCTACAATGAGCAGTTCTTC
CDR3: CASSQDISGQLYNEQFF

V: TRBV12-5
D: NA
size: NA
J: TRBJ2-5
DNA: TGTGCTAGCCAAGGACAGAACCAAGAGACCCAGCACTTC
CDR3: CASQGQNQETQHF

V: TRBV11-2
D: TRBD2
size: NA
J: TRBJ2-1
DNA: TGTGCCAGCAGCACAGCCCTCGTTAGCGGGGGGGGCCATGAGCAGTTCTTC
CDR3: CASSTALVSGGGHEQFF

V: TRBV18
D: TRBD1
size: NA
J: TRBJ1-3
DNA: TGTGCCAGCTCACCCAGGACAGGGGGACCTGGAAACACCATATATTTT
CDR3: CASSPRTGGPGNTIYF

V: TRBV28
D: NA
size: many
J: TRBJ1-1
DNA: TGTGCCAGCAGTTCCGGGGGTGAGGGCGACACTGAAGCTTTCTTT
CDR3: CASSSGGEGDTEAFF

V: TRBV27
D: NA
size: many
J: TRBJ2-3
DNA: TGTGCCAGCAGTTTCGGGACATTGTTGGATACGCAGTATTTT
CDR3: CASSFGTLLDTQYF

V: TRBV6-1
D: NA
size: many
J: TRBJ2-7
DNA: TGTGCCACCGGACAGACCACCTACGAGCAGTACTTC
CDR3: CATGQTTYEQYF

V: TRBV5-1
D: NA
size: many
J: TRBJ1-5
DNA: TGCGCCAGCTCTATCCTTGGGGGGGACAATCAGCCCCAGCATTTT
CDR3: CASSILGGDNQPQHF

V: TRBV20-1
D: NA
size: NA
J: TRBJ1-5
DNA: TGCAGTGCTAGAGATAACAGGGACCCTCAGCCCCAGCATTTT
CDR3: CSARDNRDPQPQHF

V: TRBV10-3
D: NA
size: many
J: TRBJ1-1
DNA: TGTGCCATCAGACGGTTGGAGAACACTGAAGCTTTCTTT
CDR3: CAIRRLENTEAFF

V: TRBV20-1
D: TRBD2
size: few
J: TRBJ2-1
DNA: TGCAGTGCTAGAGGGCGGGAGGTTAACAATGAGCAGTTCTTC
CDR3: CSARGREVNNEQFF

V: TRBV6-1
D: NA
size: NA
J: TRBJ2-3
DNA: TGTGCCAGCAGTGAACCCAGGGGCCCAGATACGCAGTATTTT
CDR3: CASSEPRGPDTQYF

V: TRBV6-1
D: NA
size: many
J: TRBJ1-5
DNA: TGTGCCAGCAGTGAATGGGCAGGGGGCAATCAGCCCCAGCATTTT
CDR3: CASSEWAGGNQPQHF